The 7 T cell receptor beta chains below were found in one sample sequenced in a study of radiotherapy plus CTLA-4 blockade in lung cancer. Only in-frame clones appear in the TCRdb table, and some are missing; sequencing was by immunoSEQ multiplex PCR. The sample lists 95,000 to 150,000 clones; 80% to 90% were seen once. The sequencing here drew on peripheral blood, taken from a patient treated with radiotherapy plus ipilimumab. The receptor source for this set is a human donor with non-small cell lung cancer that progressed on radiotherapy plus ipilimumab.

The DNA of the CDR3 is TGCAGCGGGAACAGGGGGTCGGGCACTGAAGCTTTCTTT. Translated: CSGNRGSGTEAFF. This chain links TRBV29-1 with TRBJ1-1; TRBD1 agrees at 8 bases. This CDR3 comprises 13 residues. Germline V gene data show CDR1 as SQVTM and CDR2 as ANQGSEA. V shed 7 bases, J shed 4 bases, and the junction held 8 bases outside the gene matches.

The CDR3 DNA follows: TGCGCCAGCAGCACGGACACTGCAACTAATGAAAAACTGTTTTTT. Its translation: CASSTDTATNEKLFF. V gene TRBV5-1 combines with J gene TRBJ1-4, with D maybe TRBD1 (5 bases). This CDR3 has 15 residues. Trimming shortened V by 4 bases and J by 0 bases, and 10 bases separated the two germline ends. The germline V gene encodes CDR1 SGHRS and CDR2 YFSETQ.

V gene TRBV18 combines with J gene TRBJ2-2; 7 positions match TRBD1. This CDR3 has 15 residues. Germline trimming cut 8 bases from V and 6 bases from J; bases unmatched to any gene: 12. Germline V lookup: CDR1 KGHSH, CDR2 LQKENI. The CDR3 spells CASPRGQDLSGELFF. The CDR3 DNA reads TGTGCCAGCCCCCGCGGACAGGATTTATCCGGGGAGCTGTTTTTT.

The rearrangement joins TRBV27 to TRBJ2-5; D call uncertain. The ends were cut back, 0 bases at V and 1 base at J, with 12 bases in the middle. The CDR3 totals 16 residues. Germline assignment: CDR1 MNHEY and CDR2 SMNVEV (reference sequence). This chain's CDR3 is CASSLSLGTAQETQYF. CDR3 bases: TGTGCCAGCAGTTTATCGCTTGGTACAGCCCAAGAGACCCAGTACTTC.

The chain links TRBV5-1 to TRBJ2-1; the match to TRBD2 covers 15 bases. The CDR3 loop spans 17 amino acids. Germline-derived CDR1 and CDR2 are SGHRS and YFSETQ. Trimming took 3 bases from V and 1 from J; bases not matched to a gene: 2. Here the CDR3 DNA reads TGCGCCAGCAGCTGGACTAGCGGGAGGGTATCCTACAATGAGCAGTTCTTC. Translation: CASSWTSGRVSYNEQFF.

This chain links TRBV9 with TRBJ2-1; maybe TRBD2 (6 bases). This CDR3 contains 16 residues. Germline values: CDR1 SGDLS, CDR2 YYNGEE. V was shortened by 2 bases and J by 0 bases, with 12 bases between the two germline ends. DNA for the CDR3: TGTGCCAGCAGCGTTTTTGCGGGGAGCTCCTACAATGAGCAGTTCTTC. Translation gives CASSVFAGSSYNEQFF.

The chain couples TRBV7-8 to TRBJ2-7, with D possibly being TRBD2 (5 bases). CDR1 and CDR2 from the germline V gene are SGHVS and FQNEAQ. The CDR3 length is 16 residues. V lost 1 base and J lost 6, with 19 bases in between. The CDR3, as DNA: TGTGCCAGCAGCTTAGAGACGGGAAGGTGGTCCGGCGAGCAGTACTTC. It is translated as CASSLETGRWSGEQYF.